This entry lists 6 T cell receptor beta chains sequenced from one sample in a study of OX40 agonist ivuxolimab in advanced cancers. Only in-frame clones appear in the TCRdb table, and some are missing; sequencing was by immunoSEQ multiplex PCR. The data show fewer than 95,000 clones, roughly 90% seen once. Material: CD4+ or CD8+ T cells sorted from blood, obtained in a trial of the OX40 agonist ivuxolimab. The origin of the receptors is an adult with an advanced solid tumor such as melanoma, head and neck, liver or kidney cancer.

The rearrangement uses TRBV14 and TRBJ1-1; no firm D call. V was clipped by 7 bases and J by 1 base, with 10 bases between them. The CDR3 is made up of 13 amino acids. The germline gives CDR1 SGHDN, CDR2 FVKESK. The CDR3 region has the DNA TGTGCCAGCAAGGGCGGGGAGAACACTGAAGCTTTCTTT. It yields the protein CASKGGENTEAFF.

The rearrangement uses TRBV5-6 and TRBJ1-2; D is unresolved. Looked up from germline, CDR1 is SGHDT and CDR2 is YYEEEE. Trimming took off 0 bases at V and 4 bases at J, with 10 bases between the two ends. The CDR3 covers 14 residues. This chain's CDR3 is CASSLERRSYGYTF. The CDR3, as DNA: TGTGCCAGCAGCTTGGAGCGCAGGAGCTATGGCTACACCTTC.

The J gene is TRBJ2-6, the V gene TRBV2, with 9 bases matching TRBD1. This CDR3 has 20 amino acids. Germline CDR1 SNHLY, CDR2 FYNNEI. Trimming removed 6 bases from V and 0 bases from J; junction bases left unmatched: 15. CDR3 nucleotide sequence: TGTGCCAGCAGGGGTAGTCTTGAGACAGGGGGGCTCTCTGGGGCCAACGTCCTGACTTTC. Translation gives CASRGSLETGGLSGANVLTF.

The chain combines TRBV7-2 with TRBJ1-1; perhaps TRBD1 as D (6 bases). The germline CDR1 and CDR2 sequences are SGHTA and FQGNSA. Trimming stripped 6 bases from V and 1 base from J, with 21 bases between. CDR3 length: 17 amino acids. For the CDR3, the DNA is TGTGCCAGCAGGCTGACCTGGAAGGGGGGGAGGAACACTGAAGCTTTCTTT. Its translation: CASRLTWKGGRNTEAFF.

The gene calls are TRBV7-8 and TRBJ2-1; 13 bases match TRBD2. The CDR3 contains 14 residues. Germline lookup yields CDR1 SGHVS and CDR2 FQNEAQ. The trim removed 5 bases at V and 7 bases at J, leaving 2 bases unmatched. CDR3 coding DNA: TGTGCCAGCAGCCCGACTAGCGGGGGGAATGAGCAGTTCTTC. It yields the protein CASSPTSGGNEQFF.

In DNA, the CDR3 is TGTGCCACCAGCAAGGGTCAGGGAGATCAGCCCCAGCATTTT. It encodes CATSKGQGDQPQHF. This chain uses TRBV15 with TRBJ1-5; TRBD1 is a possible D gene (5 bases). CDR1 LNHNV and CDR2 YYDKDF come from the germline V gene (reference sequence). The CDR3 runs to 14 residues. Trimming removed 4 bases at V and 5 bases at J, with 12 bases between.